These 17 T cell receptor beta chains were all obtained from the same sample, sequenced in a study of cytotoxic CD8 clonotypes in ibrutinib-treated CLL. Libraries were prepared by immunoSEQ multiplex PCR; TCRdb keeps only in-frame clonotypes and omits some of them. The table lists roughly 180,000 clones, under 90% of them singletons. The sequences come from PBMCs, collected after 24 months of ibrutinib treatment. The receptors were sampled from a human donor with chronic lymphocytic leukemia.

The chain joins TRBV11-2 to TRBJ1-1; D perhaps matches TRBD1 (6 bases). Deletions cut 3 bases from V and 4 bases from J, with 15 bases between. This CDR3 is 15 amino acids long. Germline V lookup: CDR1 SGHAT, CDR2 FQNNGV. This CDR3 reads CASSLAGGATTEAFF. In DNA form, the CDR3 reads TGTGCCAGCAGCTTGGCCGGGGGCGCGACCACTGAAGCTTTCTTT.

The chain is built from TRBV10-3 and TRBJ1-1, with D tentatively TRBD1 (5 bases). Trimming stripped 6 bases from V and 1 base from J, with 18 bases between. This CDR3 is built from 16 residues. Germline values: CDR1 ENHRY, CDR2 SYGVKD. Here the CDR3 DNA reads TGTGCCATCAGCGACTTACCCGCGGGGGGGAACACTGAAGCTTTCTTT. This codes for CAISDLPAGGNTEAFF.

The chain links TRBV6-5 to TRBJ1-4; maybe TRBD1 (6 bases). Trimming removed 4 bases from V and 4 bases from J, with 13 bases in between. The CDR3 is 15 residues long. Germline V gene sequence: CDR1 MNHEY, CDR2 SVGAGI. The chain's CDR3 is CASSSPGALNEKLFF. CDR3 nucleotides: TGTGCCAGCAGTTCCCCAGGGGCCCTTAATGAAAAACTGTTTTTT.

The gene calls are TRBV2 and TRBJ2-3, with 8 bases aligning to TRBD2. V was pared by 6 bases and J by 4 bases, with 3 bases of the junction left unmatched. From germline, CDR1 is SNHLY and CDR2 FYNNEI. CDR3 length: 13 residues. The CDR3 spells CASRREVSDTQYF. The CDR3 DNA reads as TGTGCCAGCAGGCGGGAGGTTTCAGATACGCAGTATTTT. Full variable domain (missing parts from reference TRBV2 and TRBJ2-3): EPEVTQTPSHQVTQMGQEVILRCVPISNHLYFYWYRQILGQKVEFLVSFYNNEISEKSEIFDDQFSVERPDGSNFTLKIRSTKLEDSAMYFCASRREVSDTQYFGPGTRLTVL.

The CDR3 DNA sequence: TGTGCCAGCTCACGACAGGAGGGCAATCAGCCCCAGCATTTT. Its translation: CASSRQEGNQPQHF. The chain couples TRBV18 to TRBJ1-5; D is possibly TRBD1 (6 bases). Germline V gene data show CDR1 as KGHSH and CDR2 as LQKENI. V was cut by 4 bases and J by 2 bases, with 9 bases left in between. This CDR3 region has 14 residues.

The chain combines TRBV7-2 with TRBJ1-4; 8 nucleotides align to TRBD1. The CDR3 length is 14 residues. After removal of 5 bases from V and 10 bases from J, the junction contained 9 bases not matched to a gene. Per the germline V gene, CDR1 is SGHTA and CDR2 is FQGNSA. CDR3 DNA sequence: TGTGCCAGCAGCCTTGGACAGGGCTACGGAAAACTGTTTTTT. It yields the protein CASSLGQGYGKLFF.

This chain links TRBV25-1 with TRBJ2-5; TRBD1 matches 12 bases. V dropped 0 bases and J dropped 9; count of bases not matched to a gene: 11. The CDR3 covers 17 residues. Germline CDR1 reads MGHDK; CDR2 reads SYGVNS. CDR3 sequence (DNA): TGTGCCAGCAGTGAATATACCGGGGACAGGGGGCGGGGGGCCCAGTACTTC. As protein: CASSEYTGDRGRGAQYF.

This chain links TRBV28 with TRBJ1-1, with D hard to call. V was pared by 3 bases and J by 2 bases, with 10 bases between. This CDR3 contains 14 residues. From germline, CDR1 is MDHEN and CDR2 SYDVKM. The CDR3 bases are TGTGCCAGCAGTTTGAGTCAGAGAAACACTGAAGCTTTCTTT. Translation gives CASSLSQRNTEAFF.

The chain links TRBV19 to TRBJ1-1, with unresolved D. CDR1 is LNHDA, CDR2 SQIVND, per germline (reference sequence). Trimming took off 1 base at V and 4 bases at J, with 10 bases between the two ends. CDR3 length: 14 amino acids. CDR3 residues: CASSIAPSGTEAFF. CDR3 bases: TGTGCCAGTAGTATAGCACCTTCGGGCACTGAAGCTTTCTTT. The variable domain in full, completed from reference TRBV19 and TRBJ1-1, reads DGGITQSPKYLFRKEGQNVTLSCEQNLNHDAMYWYRQDPGQGLRLIYYSQIVNDFQKGDIAEGYSVSREKKESFPLTVTSAQKNPTAFYLCASSIAPSGTEAFFGQGTRLTVV.

This rearrangement joins TRBV21-1 to TRBJ2-1. TRBV21-1 is listed as a pseudogene. CDR3 length equals 15 residues. The CDR3 region is CASSKVGGGGDEQFF. In DNA form, the CDR3 reads TGTGCCAGCAGCAAAGTTGGGGGTGGAGGCGATGAGCAGTTCTTC.

The DNA of the CDR3 is TGTGCCAGCTCACCCCCGTTGGGTGAAGCTTTCTTT. Translating gives CASSPPLGEAFF. The gene calls are TRBV18 and TRBJ1-1; D not certain. CDR3 size: 12 residues. The germline V gene encodes CDR1 KGHSH and CDR2 LQKENI. Trimming cost V 3 bases and J 7 bases, with 9 bases left between them.

The rearrangement joins TRBV4-1 to TRBJ1-5; D remains unclear. The CDR3 totals 15 residues. CDR1 and CDR2 (germline): MGHRA, YSYEKL. With 1 base removed from V and 4 bases from J, the gap between germline ends came to 11 bases. CDR3 DNA sequence: TGCGCCAGCAGCCAAGGGGTCGCAGCAAATCAGCCCCAGCATTTT. It codes for CASSQGVAANQPQHF.

The count of this clone is one. The genes are TRBV9 and TRBJ2-6, with 11 bases fitting TRBD1. Germline assignment: CDR1 SGDLS and CDR2 YYNGEE. This CDR3 is 18 amino acids long. V was clipped by 5 bases and J by 2 bases; unmatched bases: 9. The CDR3 nucleotides are TGTGCCAGCAGACCTGGACAGGGGGCCCATGCTGGGGCCAACGTCCTGACTTTC. This translates into CASRPGQGAHAGANVLTF.

This clone has only one observation. V is TRBV11-2 and J is TRBJ1-5; D is unclear. The CDR3 length is 14 residues. Between the trimmed V and J ends, which lost 1 base and 7 bases, there was a span of 11 bases. Germline lookup yields CDR1 SGHAT and CDR2 FQNNGV. In nucleotides, the CDR3 is TGTGCCAGCAGCTTAGGGCAGGAAAAGCAGCCCCAGCATTTT. Amino acids: CASSLGQEKQPQHF.

The rearrangement links TRBV6-1 to TRBJ2-1, with D tentatively TRBD1 (6 bases). V was clipped by 6 bases and J by 0 bases, with 12 bases between them. This CDR3 contains 15 residues. Germline loops: CDR1 MNHNS, CDR2 SASEGT. In DNA form, the CDR3 reads TGTGCCAGCAGCCTGGACAGAAGCTCCTACAATGAGCAGTTCTTC. It translates to CASSLDRSSYNEQFF.

This clone is a singleton in its sample. The chain links TRBV30 to TRBJ2-2, with 8 nucleotides matching TRBD2. Looked up from germline, CDR1 is GTSNPN and CDR2 is SVGIG (reference sequence). This CDR3 has 20 residues. V was pared by 4 bases and J by 0 bases, with 19 bases of the junction left unmatched. The CDR3 loop reads CAWNLHSFLAGKPNTGELFF. DNA of the CDR3: TGTGCCTGGAACCTTCACAGCTTCCTAGCGGGCAAACCGAACACCGGGGAGCTGTTTTTT.

V and J are TRBV11-2 and TRBJ2-4, with unresolved D. Trimming took off 5 bases at V and 1 base at J, with 18 bases between the two ends. Germline V gene sequence: CDR1 SGHAT, CDR2 FQNNGV. CDR3 size: 17 residues. DNA of the CDR3: TGTGCCAGCAGCGGGCGTGGTCTCCTGAGGGCCAAAAACATTCAGTACTTC. Encoded protein: CASSGRGLLRAKNIQYF.